This paragraph covers one T cell receptor (beta chain) sequence. Its antigen remains unidentified. Method: immunoSEQ multiplex PCR; TCRdb's copy keeps in-frame clones and lacks some. The sample includes some 41,000 clones, 80% to 90% of them seen just once. The data originate from a study of OX40 agonist ivuxolimab in advanced cancers. Background on the study: The patients received agonistic anti-OX40 (CD134) antibody ivuxolimab. Each dose-escalation patient presented with hepatocellular carcinoma, melanoma, renal cell or head and neck cancer. Study results and caveats: The CD4+ and CD8+ T cells in the blood had expanded clonally by week 6 at 0.1 to 3.0 mg/kg. On average, CD8+ T cells showed a greater number of expanded clones than CD4+.

The length of the CDR3 is 15 residues. The germline V and J ends were trimmed by 3 bases and 3 bases, with 15 bases remaining between them. This receptor was taken from an adult with an advanced solid tumor such as melanoma, head and neck, liver or kidney cancer. The sequencing here drew on CD4+ or CD8+ T cells sorted from blood, taken in a trial of the OX40 agonist ivuxolimab. The chain links TRBV5-3 to TRBJ1-1; the D gene is possibly TRBD1 (5 bases). TRBV5-3 carries the ORF label, with uncertain function. DNA of the CDR3: TGTGCCAGAAGCTCCCCCCTGACAGAACACACTGAAGCTTTCTTT. Residues: CARSSPLTEHTEAFF.